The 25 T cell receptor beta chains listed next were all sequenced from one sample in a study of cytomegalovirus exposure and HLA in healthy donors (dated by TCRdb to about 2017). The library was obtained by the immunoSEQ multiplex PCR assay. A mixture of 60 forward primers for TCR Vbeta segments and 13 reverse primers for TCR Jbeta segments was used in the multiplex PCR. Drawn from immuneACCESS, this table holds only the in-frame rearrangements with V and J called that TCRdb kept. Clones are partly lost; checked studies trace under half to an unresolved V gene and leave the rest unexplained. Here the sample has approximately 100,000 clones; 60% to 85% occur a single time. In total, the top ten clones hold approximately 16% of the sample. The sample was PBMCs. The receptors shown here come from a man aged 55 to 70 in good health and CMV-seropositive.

In DNA form, the CDR3 reads TGTGCCAGCACTAGGACTAGGTTCTACGAGCAGTACTTC. Residues: CASTRTRFYEQYF. The chain is built from TRBV2 and TRBJ2-7; 7 bases map to TRBD2. The germline V gene has CDR1 SNHLY and CDR2 FYNNEI. The CDR3 is 13 amino acids. V lost 7 bases to trimming and J lost 3 bases; unmatched junction nucleotides: 6.

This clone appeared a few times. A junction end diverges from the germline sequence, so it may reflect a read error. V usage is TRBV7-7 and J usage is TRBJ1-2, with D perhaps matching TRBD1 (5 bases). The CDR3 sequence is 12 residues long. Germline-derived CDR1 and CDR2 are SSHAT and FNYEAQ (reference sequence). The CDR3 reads CASSPRQYGYTF. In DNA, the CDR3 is TGTGCTAGCAGCCCTCGACAGTATGGCTACACCTTC.

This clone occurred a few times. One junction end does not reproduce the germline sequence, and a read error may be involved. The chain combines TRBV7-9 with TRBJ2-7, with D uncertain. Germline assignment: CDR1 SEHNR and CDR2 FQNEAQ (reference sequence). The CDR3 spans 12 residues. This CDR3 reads CSSSSSSYEQYF. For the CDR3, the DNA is TGTTCCAGCAGCTCTTCTAGTTACGAGCAGTACTTC.

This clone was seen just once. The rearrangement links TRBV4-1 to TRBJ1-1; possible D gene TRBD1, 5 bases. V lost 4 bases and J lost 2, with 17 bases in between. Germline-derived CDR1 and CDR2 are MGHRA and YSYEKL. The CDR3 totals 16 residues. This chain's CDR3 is CASSLKGAAENTEAFF. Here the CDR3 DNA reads TGCGCCAGCAGCCTCAAAGGGGCTGCAGAAAACACTGAAGCTTTCTTT.

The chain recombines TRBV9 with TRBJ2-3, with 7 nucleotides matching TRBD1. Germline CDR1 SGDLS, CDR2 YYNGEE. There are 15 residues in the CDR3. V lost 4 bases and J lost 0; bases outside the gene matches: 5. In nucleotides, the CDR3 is TGTGCCAGCAGCCTACAGGGGCGAAGCACAGATACGCAGTATTTT. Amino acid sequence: CASSLQGRSTDTQYF.

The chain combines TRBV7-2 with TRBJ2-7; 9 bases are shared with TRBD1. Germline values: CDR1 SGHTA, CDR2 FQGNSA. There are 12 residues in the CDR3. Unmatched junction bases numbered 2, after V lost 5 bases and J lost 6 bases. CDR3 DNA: TGTGCCAGCAGCATGACAGGGGGCGAGCAGTACTTC. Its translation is CASSMTGGEQYF.

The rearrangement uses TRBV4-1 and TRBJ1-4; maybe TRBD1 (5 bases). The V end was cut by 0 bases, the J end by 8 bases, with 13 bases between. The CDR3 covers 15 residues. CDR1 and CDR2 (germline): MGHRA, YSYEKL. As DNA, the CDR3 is TGCGCCAGCAGCCAAGACACCAGGGTGGGCGAAAAACTGTTTTTT. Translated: CASSQDTRVGEKLFF.

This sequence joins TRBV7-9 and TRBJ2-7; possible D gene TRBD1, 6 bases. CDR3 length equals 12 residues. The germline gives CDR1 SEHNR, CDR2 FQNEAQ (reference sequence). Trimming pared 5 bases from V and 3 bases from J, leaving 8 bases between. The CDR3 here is CASSEQGYEQYF. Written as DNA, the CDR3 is TGTGCCAGCAGCGAACAGGGCTACGAGCAGTACTTC.

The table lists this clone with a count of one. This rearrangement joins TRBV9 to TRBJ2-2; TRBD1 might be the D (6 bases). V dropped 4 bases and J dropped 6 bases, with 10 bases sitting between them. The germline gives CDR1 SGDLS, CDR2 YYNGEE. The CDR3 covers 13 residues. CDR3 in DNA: TGTGCCAGCAGCCTACAGGGAGCCGGGGAGCTGTTTTTT. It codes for CASSLQGAGELFF.

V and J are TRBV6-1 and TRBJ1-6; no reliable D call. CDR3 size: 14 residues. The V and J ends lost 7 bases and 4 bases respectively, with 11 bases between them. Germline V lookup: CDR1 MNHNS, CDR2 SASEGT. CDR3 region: CASTDRGYNSPLHF. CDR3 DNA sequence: TGTGCCAGCACCGATCGGGGATATAATTCACCCCTCCACTTT.

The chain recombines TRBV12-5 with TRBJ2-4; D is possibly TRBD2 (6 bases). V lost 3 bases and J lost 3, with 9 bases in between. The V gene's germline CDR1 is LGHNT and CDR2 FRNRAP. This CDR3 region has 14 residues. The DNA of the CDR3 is TGTGCTAGTGGTTTTGCTAGCGACAAAAACATTCAGTACTTC. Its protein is CASGFASDKNIQYF.

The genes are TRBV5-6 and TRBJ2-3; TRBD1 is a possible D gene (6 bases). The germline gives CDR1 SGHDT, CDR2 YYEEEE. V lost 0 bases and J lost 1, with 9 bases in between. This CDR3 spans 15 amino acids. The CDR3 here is CASSLASGGTDTQYF. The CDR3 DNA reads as TGTGCCAGCAGCTTGGCCTCAGGGGGCACAGATACGCAGTATTTT.

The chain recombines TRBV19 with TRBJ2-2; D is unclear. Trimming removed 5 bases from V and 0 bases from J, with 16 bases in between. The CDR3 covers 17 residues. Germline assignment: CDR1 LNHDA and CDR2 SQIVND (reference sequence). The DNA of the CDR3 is TGTGCCAGTAGTCTCACCCCTCTAGACCCGAACACCGGGGAGCTGTTTTTT. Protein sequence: CASSLTPLDPNTGELFF.

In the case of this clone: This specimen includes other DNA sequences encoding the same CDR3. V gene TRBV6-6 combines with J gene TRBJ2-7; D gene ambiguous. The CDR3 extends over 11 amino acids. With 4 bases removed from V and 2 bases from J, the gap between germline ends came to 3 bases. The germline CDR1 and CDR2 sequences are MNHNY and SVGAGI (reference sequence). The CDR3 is CASSLTYEQYF. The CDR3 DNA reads TGTGCCAGCAGTTTAACCTACGAGCAGTACTTC.

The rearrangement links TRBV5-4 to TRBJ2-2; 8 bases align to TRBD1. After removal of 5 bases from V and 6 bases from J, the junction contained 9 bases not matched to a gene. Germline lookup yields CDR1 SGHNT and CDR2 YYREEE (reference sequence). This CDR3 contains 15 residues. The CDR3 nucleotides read TGTGCCAGCAGTCAAACAGGGGGGCGGCCCGGGGAGCTGTTTTTT. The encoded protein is CASSQTGGRPGELFF.

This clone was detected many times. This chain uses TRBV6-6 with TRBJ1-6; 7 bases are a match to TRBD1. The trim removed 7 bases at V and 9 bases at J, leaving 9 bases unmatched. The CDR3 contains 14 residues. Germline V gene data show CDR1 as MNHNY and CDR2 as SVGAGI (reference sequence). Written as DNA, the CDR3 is TGTGCCAGCACCCCTGACAGGGCTATTTCACCCCTCCACTTT. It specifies CASTPDRAISPLHF.

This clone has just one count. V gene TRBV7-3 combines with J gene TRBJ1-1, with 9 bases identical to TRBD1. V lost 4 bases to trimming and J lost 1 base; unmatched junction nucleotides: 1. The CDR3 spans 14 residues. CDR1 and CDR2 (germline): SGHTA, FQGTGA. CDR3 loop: CASSSTGGNTEAFF. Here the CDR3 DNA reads TGTGCCAGCAGCTCGACAGGGGGGAACACTGAAGCTTTCTTT.

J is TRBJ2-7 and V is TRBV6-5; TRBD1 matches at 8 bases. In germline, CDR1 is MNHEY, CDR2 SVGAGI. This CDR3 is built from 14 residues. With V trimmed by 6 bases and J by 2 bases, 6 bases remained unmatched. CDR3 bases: TGTGCCAGCAGGCGGGGACAGGTGACCTACGAGCAGTACTTC. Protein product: CASRRGQVTYEQYF.

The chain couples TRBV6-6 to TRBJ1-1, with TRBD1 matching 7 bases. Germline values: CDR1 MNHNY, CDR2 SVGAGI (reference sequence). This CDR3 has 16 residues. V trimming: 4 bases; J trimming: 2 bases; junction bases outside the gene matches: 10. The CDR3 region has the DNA TGTGCCAGCAGTTCCTACCCTAGGACAGGCAACACTGAAGCTTTCTTT. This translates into CASSSYPRTGNTEAFF.

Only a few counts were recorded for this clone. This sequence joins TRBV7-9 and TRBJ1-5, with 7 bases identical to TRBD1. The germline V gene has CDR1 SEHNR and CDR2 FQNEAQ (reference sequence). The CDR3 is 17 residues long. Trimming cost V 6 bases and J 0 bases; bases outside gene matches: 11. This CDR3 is CASSSPTQGGSNQPQHF. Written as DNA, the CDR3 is TGTGCCAGCAGTTCTCCGACTCAGGGGGGTAGCAATCAGCCCCAGCATTTT.

The CDR3: CSVDGTGGYGYTF. The CDR3 DNA follows: TGCAGCGTAGACGGGACAGGGGGTTATGGCTACACCTTC. This chain links TRBV29-1 with TRBJ1-2; 11 bases map to TRBD1. J lost 5 bases, V lost 6 bases, and 5 bases had no gene match. Per germline, CDR1 SQVTM and CDR2 ANQGSEA. The CDR3 sequence is 13 residues long.

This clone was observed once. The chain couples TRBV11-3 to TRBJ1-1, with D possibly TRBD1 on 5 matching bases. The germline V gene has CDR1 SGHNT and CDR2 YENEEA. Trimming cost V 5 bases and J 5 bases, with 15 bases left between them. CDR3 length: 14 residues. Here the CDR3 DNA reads TGTGCCAGCAGCCCCGGGGGGGTTCGGACTGAAGCTTTCTTT. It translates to CASSPGGVRTEAFF.

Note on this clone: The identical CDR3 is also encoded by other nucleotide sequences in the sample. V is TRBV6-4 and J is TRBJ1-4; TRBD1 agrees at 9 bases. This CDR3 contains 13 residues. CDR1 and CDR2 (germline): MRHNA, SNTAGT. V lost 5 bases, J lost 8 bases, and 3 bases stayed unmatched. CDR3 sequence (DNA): TGTGCCAGCAGTATGGACAGGGGCGAAAAACTGTTTTTT. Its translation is CASSMDRGEKLFF.

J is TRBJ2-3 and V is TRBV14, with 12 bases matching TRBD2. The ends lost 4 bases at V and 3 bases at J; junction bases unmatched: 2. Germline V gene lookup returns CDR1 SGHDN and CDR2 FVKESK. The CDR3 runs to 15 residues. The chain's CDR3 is CASSPGLAGTDTQYF. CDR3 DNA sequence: TGTGCCAGCAGCCCTGGACTAGCGGGGACAGATACGCAGTATTTT.

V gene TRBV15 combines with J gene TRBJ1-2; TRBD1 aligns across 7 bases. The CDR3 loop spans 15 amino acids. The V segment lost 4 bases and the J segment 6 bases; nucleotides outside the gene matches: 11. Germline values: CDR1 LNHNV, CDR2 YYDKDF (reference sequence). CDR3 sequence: CATSNRDSIMNGYTF. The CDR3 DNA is TGTGCCACCAGCAATAGGGACAGTATAATGAATGGCTACACCTTC.